The T cell receptor (beta chain) under discussion was sequenced for a study of blood T cell repertoires in COVID-19. Libraries were prepared by immunoSEQ multiplex PCR; TCRdb keeps only in-frame clonotypes and omits some of them. Of fewer than 400,000 clones listed, roughly 90% were seen once; the top ten hold about 18%. From germline, CDR1 is MNHEY and CDR2 SVGEGT. V was clipped by 2 bases and J by 5 bases; unmatched bases: 10. This CDR3 is 17 amino acids long. The origin of this receptor is a woman aged 25 to 45 who had recovered from COVID-19. This sequence joins TRBV6-2 or TRBV6-3 and TRBJ1-5; 9 bases are a match to TRBD1. The specimen was PBMCs or T cells enriched from blood (not recorded which). CDR3 in amino acids: CASSYEGQGINHQPQHF. As DNA, the CDR3 is TGTGCCAGCAGTTACGAGGGACAGGGTATAAATCATCAGCCCCAGCATTTT.